These T cell receptor beta chains were read from a single sample in a study of post-analysis software for immune sequencing data. Via MiXCR, TCRdb re-called the PCR reads, giving one row per CDR3 protein. Here the sample spans 600,000 to 700,000 distinct CDR3 sequences, over 45% being singletons. Sequencing was done on a sample of blood. These receptors all come from a girl aged 2 to 10 with multiple sclerosis. Each CDR3 is given with its conserved first and last residue. The order of the fields is CDR3 DNA, CDR3 protein, V gene, J gene, D gene, clone size. A D gene is named only where the DNA matches it firmly. Clone size is shown for a subset of rows, as once, few, many or a class of expanded clone.

cdr3_nt: TGCGCCAGCAGCTTGTCCAGCGATCAGCCCCAGCATTTT
cdr3_aa: CASSLSSDQPQHF
v_call: TRBV5-1
j_call: TRBJ1-5
d_call: .
clone_size: .

cdr3_nt: TGCAGCGTTACCACGCTAGCGGGACCGAACAATGAGCAGTTCTTC
cdr3_aa: CSVTTLAGPNNEQFF
v_call: TRBV29-1
j_call: TRBJ2-1
d_call: TRBD2
clone_size: .

cdr3_nt: TGTGCCAGCAGCCCAGACAGGGTCGGAGCTTTCTTT
cdr3_aa: CASSPDRVGAFF
v_call: TRBV12-3/TRBV12-4
j_call: TRBJ1-1
d_call: TRBD1
clone_size: .

cdr3_nt: TGTGCCAGCAGCCTTGGACGAGCGGGCCTCACAGATACGCAGTATTTT
cdr3_aa: CASSLGRAGLTDTQYF
v_call: TRBV12-3/TRBV12-4
j_call: TRBJ2-3
d_call: .
clone_size: few

cdr3_nt: TGTGCCAGCAGCGTAGCGGGGGGACCCAACTACGAGCAGTACTTC
cdr3_aa: CASSVAGGPNYEQYF
v_call: TRBV9
j_call: TRBJ2-7
d_call: TRBD2
clone_size: .

cdr3_nt: TGTGCCAGCAGTGCGACGGGAAATCAGCCCCAGCATTTT
cdr3_aa: CASSATGNQPQHF
v_call: TRBV6-1
j_call: TRBJ1-5
d_call: .
clone_size: .

cdr3_nt: TGTGCCAGCAGCCCCACAAGGAGGGCAAACTATGGCTACACCTTC
cdr3_aa: CASSPTRRANYGYTF
v_call: TRBV12-3/TRBV12-4
j_call: TRBJ1-2
d_call: .
clone_size: once

cdr3_nt: TGCGCCAGCAGCCAACAGGGCGAAGGGGGGTATGGCTACACCTTC
cdr3_aa: CASSQQGEGGYGYTF
v_call: TRBV4-3
j_call: TRBJ1-2
d_call: .
clone_size: .

cdr3_nt: TGCAGTGCTAGAGATCCGGCGGGGCAGGGGAGCTACGAGCAGTACTTC
cdr3_aa: CSARDPAGQGSYEQYF
v_call: TRBV20-1
j_call: TRBJ2-7
d_call: .
clone_size: .

cdr3_nt: TGTGCCAGCCGACTATTCTCCTACAATGAGCAGTTCTTC
cdr3_aa: CASRLFSYNEQFF
v_call: TRBV7-4
j_call: TRBJ2-1
d_call: .
clone_size: .

cdr3_nt: TGTGCCAGCTCACCAGTAAACGGGGTAGCCAAAAACATTCAGTACTTC
cdr3_aa: CASSPVNGVAKNIQYF
v_call: TRBV14
j_call: TRBJ2-4
d_call: .
clone_size: .

cdr3_nt: TGTGCCAGCAGCTTAGATCGTCGGGGAGCTTTCTTT
cdr3_aa: CASSLDRRGAFF
v_call: TRBV7-2
j_call: TRBJ1-1
d_call: .
clone_size: .

cdr3_nt: TGTGCCATCACTAGAACAGGGGGCAGGCTAGAGGATGAGCAGTTCTTC
cdr3_aa: CAITRTGGRLEDEQFF
v_call: TRBV10-3
j_call: TRBJ2-1
d_call: TRBD1
clone_size: .

cdr3_nt: TGCAGTGCTAGGGAACCGGGCGCCTATGGCTACACCTTC
cdr3_aa: CSAREPGAYGYTF
v_call: TRBV20-1
j_call: TRBJ1-2
d_call: .
clone_size: .

cdr3_nt: TGTGCCAGCAGCCTCACTAAGCATTGGGGACTAGCGGGAGGGAGCTCCTACAATGAGCAGTTCTTC
cdr3_aa: CASSLTKHWGLAGGSSYNEQFF
v_call: TRBV11-2
j_call: TRBJ2-1
d_call: TRBD2
clone_size: .

cdr3_nt: TGCAGCGTTGACACGGGGGGGCAGTTCTTC
cdr3_aa: CSVDTGGQFF
v_call: TRBV29-1
j_call: TRBJ2-1
d_call: TRBD2
clone_size: .

cdr3_nt: TGCAGTGCTAGAGGGGACTGGGCGGGAGGAGGACACAATGAGCAGTTCTTC
cdr3_aa: CSARGDWAGGGHNEQFF
v_call: TRBV20-1
j_call: TRBJ2-1
d_call: TRBD2
clone_size: few

cdr3_nt: TGCGCCAGCAGCTCCTATAGCGGGGGGCGGGGAGAGACCCAGTACTTC
cdr3_aa: CASSSYSGGRGETQYF
v_call: TRBV5-1
j_call: TRBJ2-5
d_call: TRBD2
clone_size: .

cdr3_nt: TGTGCCAGTGCCCTCGGGGATACGCAGTATTTT
cdr3_aa: CASALGDTQYF
v_call: TRBV6-5
j_call: TRBJ2-3
d_call: .
clone_size: few

cdr3_nt: TGTGCCAGCAGCCAAGTAGGCGGGGGGTCCAATGAGCAGTTCTTC
cdr3_aa: CASSQVGGGSNEQFF
v_call: TRBV4-2
j_call: TRBJ2-1
d_call: TRBD2
clone_size: .

cdr3_nt: TGCGCCAGCAGCCAAGAAGGACTGTTTGAGCAGTTCTTC
cdr3_aa: CASSQEGLFEQFF
v_call: TRBV4-3
j_call: TRBJ2-1
d_call: .
clone_size: .

cdr3_nt: TGCAGTGCTAGGGACAGGCTGAGGGATACGCAGTATTTT
cdr3_aa: CSARDRLRDTQYF
v_call: TRBV20-1
j_call: TRBJ2-3
d_call: TRBD1
clone_size: .

cdr3_nt: TGTGCCAGCAGCCTCCAGGGGGCCGGCACCGGGGAGCTGTTTTTT
cdr3_aa: CASSLQGAGTGELFF
v_call: TRBV3-1
j_call: TRBJ2-2
d_call: TRBD1
clone_size: .

cdr3_nt: TGCAGTTCAATAACAGGGGACGAGCAGTACTTC
cdr3_aa: CSSITGDEQYF
v_call: TRBV20-1
j_call: TRBJ2-7
d_call: TRBD1
clone_size: .

cdr3_nt: TGTGCCAGCAGCTGGACTATCAACCTCTCCTACAATGAGCAGTTCTTC
cdr3_aa: CASSWTINLSYNEQFF
v_call: TRBV7-8
j_call: TRBJ2-1
d_call: .
clone_size: .

cdr3_nt: TGTGCCACCAGCAGGGGGACTACAGGGGGCTTTGATGAGAAACTGTTTTTT
cdr3_aa: CATSRGTTGGFDEKLFF
v_call: TRBV15
j_call: TRBJ1-4
d_call: TRBD1
clone_size: .

cdr3_nt: TGTGCCTGGAGTGGACAGATGAGGGGCTACACCTTC
cdr3_aa: CAWSGQMRGYTF
v_call: TRBV30
j_call: TRBJ1-2
d_call: .
clone_size: .

cdr3_nt: TGTGCCAGCCGTCCCGGGACAGGGGCGAATGGCTACACCTTC
cdr3_aa: CASRPGTGANGYTF
v_call: TRBV12-3/TRBV12-4
j_call: TRBJ1-2
d_call: TRBD1
clone_size: few

cdr3_nt: TGTGCCAGCAGCCCCAGGGTGAACAATCAGCCCCAGCATTTT
cdr3_aa: CASSPRVNNQPQHF
v_call: TRBV6-5
j_call: TRBJ1-5
d_call: .
clone_size: .

cdr3_nt: TGCAGCGTTGAAGGACAGGCTGACACCGGGGAGCTGTTTTTT
cdr3_aa: CSVEGQADTGELFF
v_call: TRBV29-1
j_call: TRBJ2-2
d_call: .
clone_size: .

cdr3_nt: TGTGCCAGCAGCCTGGCTAGCGGGTTTCCCCCCAGGACCCAGTACTTC
cdr3_aa: CASSLASGFPPRTQYF
v_call: TRBV12-3/TRBV12-4
j_call: TRBJ2-5
d_call: TRBD2
clone_size: .

cdr3_nt: TGTGCCAGCAGTCCGGGACATCGCTACACCTTC
cdr3_aa: CASSPGHRYTF
v_call: TRBV7-2
j_call: TRBJ1-2
d_call: .
clone_size: .

cdr3_nt: TGCGCCAGCAAACAAGGCAGGGGGCGGGAGACCCAGTACTTC
cdr3_aa: CASKQGRGRETQYF
v_call: TRBV5-1
j_call: TRBJ2-5
d_call: TRBD1
clone_size: .

cdr3_nt: TGTGCCAGCAGCTTAGAATCTAGCGGGGGGCCCTACGAGCAGTACTTC
cdr3_aa: CASSLESSGGPYEQYF
v_call: TRBV7-2
j_call: TRBJ2-7
d_call: TRBD2
clone_size: few

cdr3_nt: TGTGCCAGCAGTGACGGGAGAGGGTGCCCTCAGCCCCAGCATTTT
cdr3_aa: CASSDGRGCPQPQHF
v_call: TRBV6-4
j_call: TRBJ1-5
d_call: .
clone_size: .

cdr3_nt: TGTGCCAGCACCCCCGGGACTAGCGGGAGTTCGGCAGATACGCAGTATTTT
cdr3_aa: CASTPGTSGSSADTQYF
v_call: TRBV7-2
j_call: TRBJ2-3
d_call: TRBD2
clone_size: .

cdr3_nt: TGTGCCAGCAGTTCGACTAGCACTCGCTCCTACAATGAGCAGTACTTC
cdr3_aa: CASSSTSTRSYNEQYF
v_call: TRBV6-2/TRBV6-3
j_call: TRBJ2-7
d_call: TRBD2
clone_size: .

cdr3_nt: TGTGCCAGCAGCCCCAGACAGGCCTACGAGCAGTACTTC
cdr3_aa: CASSPRQAYEQYF
v_call: TRBV7-9
j_call: TRBJ2-7
d_call: .
clone_size: .

cdr3_nt: TGTGCCACCGCCCTCCATAGCAATCAGCCCCAGCATTTT
cdr3_aa: CATALHSNQPQHF
v_call: TRBV15
j_call: TRBJ1-5
d_call: .
clone_size: few

cdr3_nt: TGTGCCAGCATGAGGACAGATCCCTACAATGAGCAGTTCTTC
cdr3_aa: CASMRTDPYNEQFF
v_call: TRBV7-2
j_call: TRBJ2-1
d_call: .
clone_size: once

cdr3_nt: TGTGCCAGCAGCTTAGGGCAGGGAACGTTCATAGACTACGAGCAGTACTTC
cdr3_aa: CASSLGQGTFIDYEQYF
v_call: TRBV11-3
j_call: TRBJ2-7
d_call: .
clone_size: .

cdr3_nt: TGCAGTGCGGTCCGCCGGCGGCGGGAGGGAGACAAAAACATTCAGTACTTC
cdr3_aa: CSAVRRRREGDKNIQYF
v_call: TRBV20-1
j_call: TRBJ2-4
d_call: TRBD2
clone_size: many

cdr3_nt: TGCGCCAGCAGCTTGGATCATTGGGGAGGGTTCTACGAGCAGTACTTC
cdr3_aa: CASSLDHWGGFYEQYF
v_call: TRBV5-1
j_call: TRBJ2-7
d_call: TRBD2
clone_size: .

cdr3_nt: TGTGCCATCAGAGCAGGGAGCTCCTACGAGCAGTACTTC
cdr3_aa: CAIRAGSSYEQYF
v_call: TRBV10-3
j_call: TRBJ2-7
d_call: .
clone_size: once

cdr3_nt: TGTGCCAGCAGCCCCGGACAGGGGAACAATGAGCAGTTCTTC
cdr3_aa: CASSPGQGNNEQFF
v_call: TRBV12-3/TRBV12-4
j_call: TRBJ2-1
d_call: TRBD1
clone_size: .

cdr3_nt: TGTGCCAGCAGCCAAGAAGTGGGACGGTTCTCTGGGGCCAACGTCCGGACTTTC
cdr3_aa: CASSQEVGRFSGANVRTF
v_call: TRBV3-1
j_call: TRBJ2-6
d_call: .
clone_size: .

cdr3_nt: TGCGCCAGCAGCCCCGGACAGGAAGAGACCCAGTACTTC
cdr3_aa: CASSPGQEETQYF
v_call: TRBV5-1
j_call: TRBJ2-5
d_call: TRBD1
clone_size: few

cdr3_nt: TGTGCCAGCAGCCGACTTGGACGGGCTCCCCCGAACACTGAAGCTTTCTTT
cdr3_aa: CASSRLGRAPPNTEAFF
v_call: TRBV11-2
j_call: TRBJ1-1
d_call: .
clone_size: .

cdr3_nt: TGTGCCAGCAGCCCCCCGACACACTCCTACGAGCAGTACTTC
cdr3_aa: CASSPPTHSYEQYF
v_call: TRBV6-6
j_call: TRBJ2-7
d_call: .
clone_size: few

cdr3_nt: TGTGCCAGCAGCTTAGTGGGCGACAGCTATTACAATGAGCAGTTCTTC
cdr3_aa: CASSLVGDSYYNEQFF
v_call: TRBV11-2
j_call: TRBJ2-1
d_call: .
clone_size: few

cdr3_nt: TGCAGCGTGGTCCTACAAGGGAACACTGAAGCTTTCTTT
cdr3_aa: CSVVLQGNTEAFF
v_call: TRBV29-1
j_call: TRBJ1-1
d_call: .
clone_size: .

cdr3_nt: TGTGCCAGCAAGGTTATGGGGCAGGCACCCACCGGGGAGCTGTTTTTT
cdr3_aa: CASKVMGQAPTGELFF
v_call: TRBV27
j_call: TRBJ2-2
d_call: .
clone_size: few

cdr3_nt: TGTGCCAGCAGTTTATCTCTGGACTACAATGAGCAGTTCTTC
cdr3_aa: CASSLSLDYNEQFF
v_call: TRBV27
j_call: TRBJ2-1
d_call: .
clone_size: .

cdr3_nt: TGCAGTGCTGGGCCCCCAGCTGGGGGGGCAAATGAGCAGTTCTTC
cdr3_aa: CSAGPPAGGANEQFF
v_call: TRBV20-1
j_call: TRBJ2-1
d_call: .
clone_size: .

cdr3_nt: TGTGCCAGCACCGTTAGAGTGGGAGACCACTATGGCTACACCTTC
cdr3_aa: CASTVRVGDHYGYTF
v_call: TRBV12-3/TRBV12-4
j_call: TRBJ1-2
d_call: .
clone_size: few

cdr3_nt: TGTGCCAGCAGCTTACCACCAGGACAGGGTCTATACGGCTACACCTTC
cdr3_aa: CASSLPPGQGLYGYTF
v_call: TRBV28
j_call: TRBJ1-2
d_call: TRBD1
clone_size: .

cdr3_nt: TGTGCCAGCAGTGGGGGGTCAGACACTGAAGCTTTCTTT
cdr3_aa: CASSGGSDTEAFF
v_call: TRBV6-6
j_call: TRBJ1-1
d_call: .
clone_size: .

cdr3_nt: TGTGCCAGCAGCTTACTTGGGCCGGGACGGGACAATGAGCAGTTCTTC
cdr3_aa: CASSLLGPGRDNEQFF
v_call: TRBV7-9
j_call: TRBJ2-1
d_call: .
clone_size: .

cdr3_nt: TGCGCCAGCAGTGAAGGGCAGGGAGTTCAGCCCCAGCATTTT
cdr3_aa: CASSEGQGVQPQHF
v_call: TRBV10-2
j_call: TRBJ1-5
d_call: .
clone_size: .

cdr3_nt: TGTGCCAGCAGCCCGGACCGACTTTCAGACCAGCCCCAGCATTTT
cdr3_aa: CASSPDRLSDQPQHF
v_call: TRBV5-5
j_call: TRBJ1-5
d_call: .
clone_size: .